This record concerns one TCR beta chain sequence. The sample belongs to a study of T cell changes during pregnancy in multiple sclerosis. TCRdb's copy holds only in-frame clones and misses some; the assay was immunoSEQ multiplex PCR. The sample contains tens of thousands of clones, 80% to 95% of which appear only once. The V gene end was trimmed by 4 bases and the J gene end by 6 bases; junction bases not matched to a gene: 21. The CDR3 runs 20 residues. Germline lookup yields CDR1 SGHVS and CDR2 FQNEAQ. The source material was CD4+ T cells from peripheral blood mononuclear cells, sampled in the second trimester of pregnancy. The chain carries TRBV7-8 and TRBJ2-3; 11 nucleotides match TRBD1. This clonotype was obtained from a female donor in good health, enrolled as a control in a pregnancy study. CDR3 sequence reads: CASSSFIPGTGGFGADTQYF. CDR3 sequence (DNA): TGTGCCAGCAGCTCATTCATTCCCGGGACAGGGGGTTTTGGTGCGGATACGCAGTATTTT.